The 10 T cell receptor beta chains listed next were all sequenced from one sample in a study of CD8+ T cells in alopecia areata. Noted treatment: oral pan-JAK inhibitor, 5-10 mg twice daily. It was cDNA, reverse transcribed from extracted RNA, that served as the sequencing template. Profiled with immunoSEQ multiplex PCR; TCRdb holds only in-frame clones, not every one. The table records about 210,000 clones, less than 45% of them present only once. This sample comprised CD4+ T cells sorted from blood, obtained at roughly week 38, from a patient treated with tofacitinib. These receptors were collected from a human donor with alopecia areata.

The gene calls are TRBV29-1 and TRBJ2-3; D ambiguous. This CDR3 spans 12 amino acids. Trimming left V 3 bases short and J 4 bases short, with 8 bases between. Germline V gives CDR1 SQVTM, CDR2 ANQGSEA. CDR3 DNA sequence: TGCAGCGTTGAGATCGGATCAGATACGCAGTATTTT. The encoded protein is CSVEIGSDTQYF.

This clone was detected a few times. The rearrangement links TRBV25-1 to TRBJ2-1; D possibly matches TRBD1 or TRBD2 (5 bases each). Trimming removed 2 bases at V and 0 bases at J, with 14 bases between. CDR3 length equals 17 residues. The germline V gene has CDR1 MGHDK and CDR2 SYGVNS. CDR3 in amino acids: CASSERSPGSSYNEQFF. The DNA for the CDR3 is TGTGCCAGCAGTGAACGGTCGCCAGGGAGCTCCTACAATGAGCAGTTCTTC. The entire variable domain, with the rest obtained from reference TRBV25-1 and TRBJ2-1, is as follows: EADIYQTPRYLVIGTGKKITLECSQTMGHDKMYWYQQDPGMELHLIHYSYGVNSTEKGDLSSESTVSRIRTEHFPLTLESARPSHTSQYLCASSERSPGSSYNEQFFGPGTRLTVL.

V gene TRBV19 combines with J gene TRBJ1-5; D is unresolved. V lost 10 bases and J lost 9, with 16 bases in between. Germline lookup yields CDR1 LNHDA and CDR2 SQIVND (reference sequence). The CDR3 covers 12 residues. CDR3: CATGGIARPQHF. The CDR3, as DNA: TGTGCCACCGGCGGAATCGCGCGGCCCCAGCATTTT.

The V call is TRBV7-2, the J call TRBJ1-5; D not resolved. V lost 5 bases, J lost 3 bases, and 14 bases lay in between. The CDR3 is 15 residues long. Germline V gene lookup returns CDR1 SGHTA and CDR2 FQGNSA. The CDR3 reads CASSPRTDLNQPQHF. The CDR3 bases are TGTGCCAGCAGCCCGAGGACGGATCTCAATCAGCCCCAGCATTTT.

CDR3 residues: CSVGSPSGITDTQYF. The CDR3 nucleotides read TGCAGCGTTGGGTCCCCTAGCGGGATCACAGATACGCAGTATTTT. The chain links TRBV29-1 to TRBJ2-3; 9 bases line up with TRBD2. From germline, CDR1 is SQVTM and CDR2 ANQGSEA. CDR3 length equals 15 residues. V dropped 4 bases and J dropped 2; count of bases not matched to a gene: 7.

CDR3 region: CASSPLQSSYNEQFF. DNA of the CDR3: TGCGCCAGCAGCCCACTACAAAGCTCCTACAATGAGCAGTTCTTC. The rearrangement joins TRBV5-1 to TRBJ2-1; D ambiguous. The germline CDR1 and CDR2 sequences are SGHRS and YFSETQ. Deletions cut 4 bases from V and 0 bases from J, with 11 bases between. The CDR3 consists of 15 residues.

The chain is built from TRBV7-2 and TRBJ2-7, with D perhaps TRBD2 (7 bases). This CDR3 has 14 amino acids. Germline loops: CDR1 SGHTA, CDR2 FQGNSA. Trimming removed 4 bases from V and 2 bases from J, with 12 bases in between. The CDR3 loop reads CASSSSGTPYEQYF. CDR3 nucleotides: TGTGCCAGCAGCTCCAGCGGGACACCCTACGAGCAGTACTTC.

The CDR3, as DNA: TGCAGCGTCACCGCCGGGACGGATAGCAATCAGCCCCAGCATTTT. It yields the protein CSVTAGTDSNQPQHF. The chain combines TRBV29-1 with TRBJ1-5; tentatively, D is TRBD1 (5 bases). Per germline, CDR1 SQVTM and CDR2 ANQGSEA. CDR3 length: 15 amino acids. V was shortened by 6 bases and J by 0 bases, with 15 bases between the two germline ends.

This clone has a handful of counts. The sample contains more than one DNA sequence encoding this CDR3. V is TRBV28 and J is TRBJ1-2, with D perhaps TRBD1 (5 bases). The V end lost 1 base, the J end lost 2 bases, and 11 bases lay between the germline ends. Per germline, CDR1 MDHEN and CDR2 SYDVKM. The CDR3 is 15 residues long. CDR3 sequence reads: CASSLSPRQNYGYTF. The CDR3 DNA sequence: TGTGCCAGCAGTTTATCTCCCCGACAGAACTATGGCTACACCTTC.

The gene calls are TRBV20-1 and TRBJ2-3, with unresolved D. The CDR3 covers 11 residues. The V end was cut by 1 base, the J end by 4 bases, with 3 bases between. Germline CDR1 and CDR2: DFQATT and SNEGSKA (reference sequence). This chain's CDR3 is CSARVADTQYF. In DNA form, the CDR3 reads TGCAGTGCTAGAGTCGCAGATACGCAGTATTTT.